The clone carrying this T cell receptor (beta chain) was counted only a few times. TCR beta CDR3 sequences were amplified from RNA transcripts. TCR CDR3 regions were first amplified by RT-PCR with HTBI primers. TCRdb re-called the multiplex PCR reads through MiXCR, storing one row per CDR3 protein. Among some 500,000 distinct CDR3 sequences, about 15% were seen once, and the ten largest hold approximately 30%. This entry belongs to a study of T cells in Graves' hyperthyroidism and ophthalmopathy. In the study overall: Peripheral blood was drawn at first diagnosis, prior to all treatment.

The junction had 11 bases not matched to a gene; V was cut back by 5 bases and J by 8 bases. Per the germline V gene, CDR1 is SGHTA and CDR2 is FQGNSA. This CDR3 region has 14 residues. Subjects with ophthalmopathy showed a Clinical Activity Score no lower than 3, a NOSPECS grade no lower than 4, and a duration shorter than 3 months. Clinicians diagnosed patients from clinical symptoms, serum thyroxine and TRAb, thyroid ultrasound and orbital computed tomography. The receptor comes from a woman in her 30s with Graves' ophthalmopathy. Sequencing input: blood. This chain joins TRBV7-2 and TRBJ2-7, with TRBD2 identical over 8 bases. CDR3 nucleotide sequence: TGTGCCAGCAGCCCCCTACTGACTAGCGAGAAGCAGTACTTC. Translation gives CASSPLLTSEKQYF. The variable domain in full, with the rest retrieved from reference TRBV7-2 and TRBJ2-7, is GAGVSQSPSNKVTEKGKDVELRCDPISGHTALYWYRQSLGQGLEFLIYFQGNSAPDKSGLPSDRFSAERTGGSVSTLTIQRTQQEDSAVYLCASSPLLTSEKQYFGPGTRLTVT.